A single T cell receptor (beta chain) is shown here with its context. A single record per CDR3 protein comes from TCRdb applying MiXCR to the RT-PCR reads. The data hold about 410,000 distinct CDR3 sequences, with 16% observed a single time. This CDR3 region has 12 residues. CDR1 and CDR2 (germline): SQVTM, ANQGSEA. The V gene lost 6 bases and the J gene lost 0 bases, with 8 bases spanning the gap. The record originates from a study of patients and donors after allogeneic stem cell transplantation. The rearrangement uses TRBV29-1 and TRBJ1-1; a weak D match, TRBD1 (5 bases). The clonotype was recovered from a human donor who was either an allogeneic HSCT recipient or a stem cell or donor lymphocyte infusion donor (not recorded which). It is not recorded whose cells these are; they may come from a transplant donor. What was sequenced was blood, either unsorted or a sorted T cell fraction (not recorded which). As DNA, the CDR3 is TGCAGCGTGGGACTTATGAACACTGAAGCTTTCTTT. This gives the protein CSVGLMNTEAFF. The whole variable domain, remainder taken from reference TRBV29-1 and TRBJ1-1, is SAVISQKPSRDICQRGTSLTIQCQVDSQVTMMFWYRQQPGQSLTLIATANQGSEATYESGFVIDKFPISRPNLTFSTLTVSNMSPEDSSIYLCSVGLMNTEAFFGQGTRLTVV.